Listed below are T cell receptor beta chains from one sample, sequenced in a study of siplizumab effects on memory and regulatory T cells. The assay was immunoSEQ multiplex PCR, and TCRdb's table has in-frame clones only and misses some. The table includes 70,000 to 95,000 clones, approximately 90% detected once. Material: CD4+ T cells sorted from blood. The source is a human donor in good health. Each CDR3 is given with its conserved first and last residue.

TRBJ2-7,TRBV7-8,CASSLGLAATSGTYEQYF
TRBJ2-7,TRBV14,CASSLLDRAYEQYF
TRBJ1-6,TRBV28,CASSRRQTNSPLHF
TRBJ1-2,TRBV19,CARRGVGGYTF
TRBJ1-2,TRBV28,CASSQQGAANYGYTF
TRBJ2-2,TRBV28,CASSLTGVSGELFF
TRBJ1-1,TRBV30,CAWRRAGYTEAFF
TRBJ2-1,TRBV7-9,CASSFRDLEGGQFF
TRBJ2-1,TRBV6-4,CASSPDSYNEQFF
TRBJ1-1,TRBV12-5,CASGFSGTRNTEAFF
TRBJ1-6,TRBV5-1,CASSLGQGANSPLHF
TRBJ2-7,TRBV29-1,CSVVGQGREQYF
TRBJ1-2,TRBV10-3,CAIRGPSEQGGYTF
TRBJ2-3,TRBV7-2,CASSLSQGVTDTQYF
TRBJ2-3,TRBV6-4,CASSAGRTDTQYF
TRBJ1-3,TRBV11-3,CASSLEAGNSGNTIYF
TRBJ2-1,TRBV28,CASSLYPGHNEQFF
TRBJ2-1,TRBV30,CAWSRPPGNSGKRGKQFF
TRBJ2-7,TRBV5-6,CASSLGPPTGTSYEQYF
TRBJ2-1,TRBV6-5,CASSYSLAPYNEQFF
TRBJ1-4,TRBV5-1,CASSQTGTGDEKLFF
TRBJ1-2,TRBV7-9,CASSSAGANYGYTF
TRBJ2-3,TRBV19,CASSPRDGSTDTQYF
TRBJ1-4,TRBV30,CAWSAQINEKLFF
TRBJ1-2,TRBV9,CASSADRFYGYTF
TRBJ2-3,TRBV30,CAWSVRYRASTDTQYF
TRBJ2-1,TRBV7-3,CASTLGGANNEQFF
TRBJ2-5,TRBV5-1,CASSLAFGGALETQYF
TRBJ1-1,TRBV4-1,CASSQSRGQKNTEAFF
TRBJ2-7,TRBV5-1,CASSGGRYEQYF
TRBJ1-5,TRBV19,CASSSRVGPQHF
TRBJ2-2,TRBV5-4,CASSLAGQVTGELFF
TRBJ1-2,TRBV10-2,CASSLDPRGYGYTF
TRBJ2-6,TRBV19,CASSGTGVTNVLTF
TRBJ2-2,TRBV4-2,CASRVGLAGAGTGELFF
TRBJ1-4,TRBV5-1,CASSLGVGSDRARNEKLFF
TRBJ2-1,TRBV6-4,CASSGTGKGYNEQFF
TRBJ2-1,TRBV19,CASRTSGRINEQFF
TRBJ2-3,TRBV10-3,CAISPGGSGSPSTDTQYF
TRBJ1-2,TRBV19,CATREMAGYTF
TRBJ1-2,TRBV7-9,CADFTAGEAGHTF
TRBJ1-2,TRBV5-6,CASSLWQGVTLAYGYTF
TRBJ1-1,TRBV30,CARLGQGRNTEAFF
TRBJ2-2,TRBV7-7,CASSMGLAGSGELFF
TRBJ1-1,TRBV28,CASAGRNTEAFF
TRBJ1-6,TRBV15,CASRGSYNSPLHF
TRBJ2-7,TRBV20-1,CSAINWGEQYF
TRBJ1-1,TRBV7-3,CASSLGGSSSEAFF